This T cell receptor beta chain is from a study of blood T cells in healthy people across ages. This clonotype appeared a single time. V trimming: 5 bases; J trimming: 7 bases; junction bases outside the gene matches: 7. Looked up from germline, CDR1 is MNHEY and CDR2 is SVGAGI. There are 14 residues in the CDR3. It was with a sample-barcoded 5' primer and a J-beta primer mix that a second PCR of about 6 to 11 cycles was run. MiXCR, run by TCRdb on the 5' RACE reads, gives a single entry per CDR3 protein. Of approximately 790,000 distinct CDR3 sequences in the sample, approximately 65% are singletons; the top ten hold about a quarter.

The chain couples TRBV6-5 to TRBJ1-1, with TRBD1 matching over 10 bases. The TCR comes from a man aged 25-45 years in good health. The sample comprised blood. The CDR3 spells CASSDTGQGVEAFF. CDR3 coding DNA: TGTGCCAGCAGTGACACCGGACAGGGGGTTGAAGCTTTCTTT.